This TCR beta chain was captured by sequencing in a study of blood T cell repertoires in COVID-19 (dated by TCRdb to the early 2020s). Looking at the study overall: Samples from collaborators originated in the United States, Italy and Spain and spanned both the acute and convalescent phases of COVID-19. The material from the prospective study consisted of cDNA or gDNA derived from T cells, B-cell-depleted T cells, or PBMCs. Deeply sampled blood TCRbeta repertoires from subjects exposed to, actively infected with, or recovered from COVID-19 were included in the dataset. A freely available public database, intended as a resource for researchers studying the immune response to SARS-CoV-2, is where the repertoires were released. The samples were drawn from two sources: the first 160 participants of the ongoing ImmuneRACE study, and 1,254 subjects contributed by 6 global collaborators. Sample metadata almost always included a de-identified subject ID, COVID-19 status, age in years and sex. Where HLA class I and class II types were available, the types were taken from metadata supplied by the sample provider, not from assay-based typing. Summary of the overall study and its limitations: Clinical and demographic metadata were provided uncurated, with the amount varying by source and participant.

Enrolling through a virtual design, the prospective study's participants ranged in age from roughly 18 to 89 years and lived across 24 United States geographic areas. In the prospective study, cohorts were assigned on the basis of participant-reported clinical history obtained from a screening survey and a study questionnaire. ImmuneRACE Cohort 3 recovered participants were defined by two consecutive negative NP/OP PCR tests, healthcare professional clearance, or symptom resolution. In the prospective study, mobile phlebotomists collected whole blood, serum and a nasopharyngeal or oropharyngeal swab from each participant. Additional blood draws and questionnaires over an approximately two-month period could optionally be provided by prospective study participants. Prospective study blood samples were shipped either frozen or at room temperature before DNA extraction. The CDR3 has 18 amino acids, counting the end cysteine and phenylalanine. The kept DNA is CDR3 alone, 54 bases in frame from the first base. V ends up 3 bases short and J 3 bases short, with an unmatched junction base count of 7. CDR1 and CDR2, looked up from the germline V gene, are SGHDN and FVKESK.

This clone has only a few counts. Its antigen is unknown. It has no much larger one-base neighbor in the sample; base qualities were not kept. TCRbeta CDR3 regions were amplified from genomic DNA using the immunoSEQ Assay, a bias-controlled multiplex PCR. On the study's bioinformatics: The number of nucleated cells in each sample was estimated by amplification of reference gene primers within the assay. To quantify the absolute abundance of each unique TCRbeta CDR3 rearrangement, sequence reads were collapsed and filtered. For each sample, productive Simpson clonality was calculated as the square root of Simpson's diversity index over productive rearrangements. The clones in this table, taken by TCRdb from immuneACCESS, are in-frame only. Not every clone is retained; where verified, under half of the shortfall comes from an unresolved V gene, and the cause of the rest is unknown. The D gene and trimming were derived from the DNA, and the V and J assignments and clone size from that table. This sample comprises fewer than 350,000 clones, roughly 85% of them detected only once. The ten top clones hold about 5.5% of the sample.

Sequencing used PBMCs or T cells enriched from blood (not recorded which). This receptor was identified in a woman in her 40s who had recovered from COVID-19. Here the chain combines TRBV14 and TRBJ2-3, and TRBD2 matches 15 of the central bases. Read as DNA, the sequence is TGTGCCAGCAGCCACCCCGGGACTAGCGGGAGGCATACAGATACGCAGTATTTT. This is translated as CASSHPGTSGRHTDTQYF.